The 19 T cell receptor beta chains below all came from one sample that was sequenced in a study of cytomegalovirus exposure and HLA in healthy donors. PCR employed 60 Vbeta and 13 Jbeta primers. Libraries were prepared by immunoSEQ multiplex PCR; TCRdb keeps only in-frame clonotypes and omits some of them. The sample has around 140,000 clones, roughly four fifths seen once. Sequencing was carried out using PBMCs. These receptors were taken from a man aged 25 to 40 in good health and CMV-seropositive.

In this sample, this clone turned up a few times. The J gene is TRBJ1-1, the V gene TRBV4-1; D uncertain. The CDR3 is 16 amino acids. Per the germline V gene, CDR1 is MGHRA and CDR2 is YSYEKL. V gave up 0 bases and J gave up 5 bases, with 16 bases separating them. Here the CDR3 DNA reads TGCGCCAGCAGCCAAGATCCTACGCCAAAGAGGACTGAAGCTTTCTTT. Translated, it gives CASSQDPTPKRTEAFF.

The DNA for the CDR3 is TGTGCCACCAGCAGAGGGGACTCCCATCTCTTCTTC. Its translation is CATSRGDSHLFF. The chain uses TRBV15 and TRBJ2-1, with D maybe TRBD2 (6 bases). This CDR3 is 12 amino acids long. The V end lost 1 base, the J end lost 16 bases, and 14 bases lay between the germline ends. From germline, CDR1 is LNHNV and CDR2 YYDKDF (reference sequence).

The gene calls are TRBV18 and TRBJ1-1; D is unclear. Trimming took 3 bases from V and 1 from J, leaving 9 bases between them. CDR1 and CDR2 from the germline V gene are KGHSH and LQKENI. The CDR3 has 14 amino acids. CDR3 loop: CASSPVSRNTEAFF. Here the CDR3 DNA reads TGTGCCAGCTCACCCGTCTCCCGGAACACTGAAGCTTTCTTT.

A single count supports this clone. The CDR3 nucleotides read TGTGCCAGTTTACAGGGGCACGCGAACACCGGGGAGCTGTTTTTT. This gives the protein CASLQGHANTGELFF. This chain joins TRBV2 and TRBJ2-2, with 7 positions matching TRBD1. The V gene's germline CDR1 is SNHLY and CDR2 FYNNEI. V lost 9 bases, J lost 0 bases, and 7 bases stayed unmatched. There are 15 residues in the CDR3.

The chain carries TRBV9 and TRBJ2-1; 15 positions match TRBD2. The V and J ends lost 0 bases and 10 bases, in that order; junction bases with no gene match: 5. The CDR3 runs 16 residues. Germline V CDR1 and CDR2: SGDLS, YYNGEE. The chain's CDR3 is CASSVGGTSGGTEQFF. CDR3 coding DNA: TGTGCCAGCAGCGTAGGAGGGACTAGCGGGGGGACAGAGCAGTTCTTC.

The CDR3 DNA follows: TGTGCCAGCAGCTTGGCAGAAACTGAAGCTTTCTTT. Amino acid sequence: CASSLAETEAFF. This chain uses TRBV7-9 with TRBJ1-1; D uncertain. The germline gives CDR1 SEHNR, CDR2 FQNEAQ (reference sequence). This CDR3 has 12 residues. The germline V and J ends were trimmed by 3 bases and 5 bases, with 7 bases remaining between them. Based on the CDR3 plus reference TRBV7-9 and TRBJ1-1, the full variable domain is DTGVSQNPRHKITKRGQNVTFRCDPISEHNRLYWYRQTLGQGPEFLTYFQNEAQLEKSRLLSDRFSAERPKGSFSTLEIQRTEQGDSAMYLCASSLAETEAFFGQGTRLTVV.

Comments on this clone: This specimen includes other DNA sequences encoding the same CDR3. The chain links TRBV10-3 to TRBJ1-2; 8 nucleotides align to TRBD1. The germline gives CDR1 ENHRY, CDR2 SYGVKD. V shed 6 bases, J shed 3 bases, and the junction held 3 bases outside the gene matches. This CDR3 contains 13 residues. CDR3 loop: CAISEQGDYGYTF. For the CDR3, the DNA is TGTGCCATCAGCGAACAGGGGGACTATGGCTACACCTTC.

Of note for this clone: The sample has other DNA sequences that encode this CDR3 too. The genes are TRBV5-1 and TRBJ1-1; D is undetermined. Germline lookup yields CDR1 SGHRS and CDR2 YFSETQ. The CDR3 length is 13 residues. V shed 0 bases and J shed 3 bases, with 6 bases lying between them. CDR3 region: CASSLAGDTEAFF. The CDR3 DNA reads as TGCGCCAGCAGCTTGGCCGGTGACACTGAAGCTTTCTTT.

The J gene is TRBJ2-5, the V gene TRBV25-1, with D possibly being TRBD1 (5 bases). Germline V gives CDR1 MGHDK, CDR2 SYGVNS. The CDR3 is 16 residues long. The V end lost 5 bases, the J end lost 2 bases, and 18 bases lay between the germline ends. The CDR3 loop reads CASSKDTGLRQETQYF. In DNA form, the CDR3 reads TGTGCCAGCAGTAAGGACACTGGTTTACGTCAAGAGACCCAGTACTTC.

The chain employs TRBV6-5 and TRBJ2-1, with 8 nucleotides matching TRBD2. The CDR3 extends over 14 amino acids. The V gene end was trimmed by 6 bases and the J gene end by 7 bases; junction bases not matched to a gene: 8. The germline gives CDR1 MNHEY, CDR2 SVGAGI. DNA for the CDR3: TGTGCCAGCAGCCGGACTAGCACCCAAAATGAGCAGTTCTTC. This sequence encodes CASSRTSTQNEQFF.

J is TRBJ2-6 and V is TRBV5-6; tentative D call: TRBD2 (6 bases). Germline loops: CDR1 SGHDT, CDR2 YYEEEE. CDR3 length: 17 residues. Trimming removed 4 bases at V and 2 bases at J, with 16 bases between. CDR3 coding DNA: TGTGCCAGCAGCATACCCGCGGAGGGGACTGGGGCCAACGTCCTGACTTTC. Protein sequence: CASSIPAEGTGANVLTF.

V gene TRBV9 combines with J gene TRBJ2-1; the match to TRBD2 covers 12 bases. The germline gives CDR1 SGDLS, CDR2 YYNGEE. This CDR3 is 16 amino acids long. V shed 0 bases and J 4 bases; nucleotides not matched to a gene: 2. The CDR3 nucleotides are TGTGCCAGCAGCGTAGCCGGACTAGCGGGGTACAATGAGCAGTTCTTC. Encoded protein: CASSVAGLAGYNEQFF.

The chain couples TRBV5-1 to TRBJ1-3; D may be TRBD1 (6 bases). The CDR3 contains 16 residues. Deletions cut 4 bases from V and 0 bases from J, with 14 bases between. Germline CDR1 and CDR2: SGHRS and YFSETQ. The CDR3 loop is CASSNGQLFSGNTIYF. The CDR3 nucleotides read TGCGCCAGCAGCAACGGACAGCTTTTCTCTGGAAACACCATATATTTT.

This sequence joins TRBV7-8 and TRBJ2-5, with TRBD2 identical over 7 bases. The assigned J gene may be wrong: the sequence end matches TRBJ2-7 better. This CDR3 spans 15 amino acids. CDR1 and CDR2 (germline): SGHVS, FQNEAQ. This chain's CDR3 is CASSLGLAASYEQYF. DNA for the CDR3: TGTGCCAGCAGCTTAGGTCTAGCGGCGTCCTACGAGCAGTACTTC.

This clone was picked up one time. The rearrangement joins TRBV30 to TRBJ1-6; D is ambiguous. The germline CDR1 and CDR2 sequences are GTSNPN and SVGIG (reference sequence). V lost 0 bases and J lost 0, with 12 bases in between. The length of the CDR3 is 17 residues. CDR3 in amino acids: CAWSVSRSSSYNSPLHF. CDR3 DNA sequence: TGTGCCTGGAGTGTATCCAGGTCCAGCTCCTATAATTCACCCCTCCACTTT.

The CDR3 region is CASSPGAGATYNEQFF. The CDR3 bases are TGTGCCAGCAGTCCTGGGGCGGGAGCTACCTACAATGAGCAGTTCTTC. The chain is built from TRBV7-9 and TRBJ2-1; 7 nucleotides match TRBD2. This CDR3 comprises 16 residues. Germline-derived CDR1 and CDR2 are SEHNR and FQNEAQ (reference sequence). V dropped 6 bases and J dropped 2; count of bases not matched to a gene: 10.

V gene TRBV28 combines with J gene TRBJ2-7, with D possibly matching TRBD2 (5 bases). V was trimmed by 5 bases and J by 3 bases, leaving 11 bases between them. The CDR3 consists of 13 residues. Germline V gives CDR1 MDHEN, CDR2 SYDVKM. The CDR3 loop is CASSEGSFYEQYF. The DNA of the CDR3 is TGTGCCAGCAGTGAGGGTTCTTTCTACGAGCAGTACTTC.

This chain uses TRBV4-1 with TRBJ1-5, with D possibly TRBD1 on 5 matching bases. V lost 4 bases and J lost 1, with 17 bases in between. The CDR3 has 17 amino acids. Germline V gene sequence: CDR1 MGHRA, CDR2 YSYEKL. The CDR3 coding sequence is TGCGCCAGCAGCCCCCCAGCGGGGGGTGAGAGCAATCAGCCCCAGCATTTT. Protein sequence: CASSPPAGGESNQPQHF.

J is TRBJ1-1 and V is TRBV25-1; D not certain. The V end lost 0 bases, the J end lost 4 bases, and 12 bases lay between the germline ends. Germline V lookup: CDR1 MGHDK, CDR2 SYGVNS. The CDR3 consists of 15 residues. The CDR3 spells CASSEYEGRGTEAFF. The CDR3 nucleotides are TGTGCCAGCAGTGAATACGAGGGCCGGGGCACTGAAGCTTTCTTT.